Detailed here is one TCR beta chain. Its target is unknown. The PCR employed 60 Vbeta primers together with 13 Jbeta primers. Assay: immunoSEQ multiplex PCR; the TCRdb copy retains only in-frame clones and omits some. The sample lists 200,000 to 250,000 clones; about 81% were seen once. This sample is drawn from a study of cytomegalovirus exposure and HLA in healthy donors. Findings and limits, study-wide: According to a later analysis, donors in an Asian-associated ancestry cluster reportedly had fewer N-insertions than the approximately 620-donor mean. In vitro work confirmed that three CMV-associated chains recognize CMV antigens. Across donors, presence/absence analyses took sequencing depth to be roughly uniform.

V dropped 4 bases and J dropped 5 bases, with 15 bases sitting between them. From germline, CDR1 is SGDLS and CDR2 YYNGEE. The CDR3 consists of 15 residues. J is TRBJ2-2 and V is TRBV9; D may be TRBD2 (5 bases). Sequencing was done on a sample of PBMCs. This clonotype was obtained from a woman in her forties in good health and CMV-seropositive. The CDR3 region is CASSPSSTGTGELFF. CDR3 DNA sequence: TGTGCCAGCAGCCCGTCTTCGACGGGGACCGGGGAGCTGTTTTTT. The whole variable domain, remainder taken from reference TRBV9 and TRBJ2-2, is DSGVTQTPKHLITATGQRVTLRCSPRSGDLSVYWYQQSLDQGLQFLIQYYNGEERAKGNILERFSAQQFPDLHSELNLSSLELGDSALYFCASSPSSTGTGELFFGEGSRLTVL.